The clone carrying this T cell receptor beta chain has only a few counts. The data belong to a study of molecular identifiers for immune sequencing clone quantification. CDR1 MDHEN and CDR2 SYDVKM come from the germline V gene. The V end lost 7 bases, the J end lost 0 bases, and 10 bases lay between the germline ends. This CDR3 region has 14 residues. With listed TCR primers and previously described methods, bulk TCR libraries were prepared. Via MiXCR, TCRdb re-called the PCR reads, giving one row per CDR3 protein. Of 460,000 or so distinct CDR3 sequences in the sample, 20% to 25% were seen once. The receptor's source is a human donor in good health. Some libraries in this study had Jurkat cell RNA spiked in. The chain couples TRBV28 to TRBJ1-5; D is uncertain. The material sequenced was naive CD8+ T cells from blood, with Jurkat cell RNA spiked in. As to subset: FACS-sorted CD8+CD4-CCR7+CD45RA+ naive T cells. The DNA of the CDR3 is TGTGCCAGCACTGAGGAATATAGCAATCAGCCCCAGCATTTT. Encoded protein: CASTEEYSNQPQHF.